A selection of T cell receptor beta chains follows, all from one sample in a study of blood T cell repertoires in COVID-19. The protocol was immunoSEQ multiplex PCR, while the TCRdb copy is restricted to in-frame clones and leaves out a portion. The data hold 180,000 or so clones, with 85% observed a single time. Sequenced material: peripheral blood. All receptors come from a woman aged 55-70 years with acute or convalescent COVID-19. CDR3s include the opening cysteine and the closing phenylalanine or tryptophan. Fields, in order: V gene, D gene, clone size, J gene, CDR3 protein, CDR3 DNA. D genes are given only for firm matches. Expanded clones get a size class; other rows say once, few or many, or leave the size out.

TRBV29-1	-	few	TRBJ1-1	CSFQGLNTEAFF	TGCAGCTTCCAGGGGTTGAACACTGAAGCTTTCTTT
TRBV7-8	TRBD2	-	TRBJ2-7	CASSLGTSMYEQYF	TGTGCCAGCAGCTTGGGGACTAGCATGTACGAGCAGTACTTC
TRBV9	TRBD1	-	TRBJ2-3	CASSVGGQTTDTQYF	TGTGCCAGCAGCGTAGGGGGACAGACCACAGATACGCAGTATTTT
TRBV29-1	TRBD1	-	TRBJ1-5	CSVGSGQGNPQHF	TGCAGCGTTGGGTCGGGACAGGGTAACCCCCAGCATTTT
TRBV4-2	-	once	TRBJ2-2	CASSQDGATGTGELFF	TGTGCCAGCAGCCAAGATGGGGCTACAGGCACCGGGGAGCTGTTTTTT
TRBV6-7	-	-	TRBJ1-2	CASRKDWRLGYTF	TGTGCCAGCAGGAAGGACTGGAGGCTCGGCTACACCTTC
TRBV4-2	TRBD1	-	TRBJ1-2	CASSQGDRLTNYGYTF	TGTGCCAGCAGCCAAGGGGACAGACTCACTAACTATGGCTACACCTTC
TRBV2	TRBD1	-	TRBJ2-7	CASSVEQGGYEQYF	TGTGCCAGCAGTGTAGAACAGGGGGGCTACGAGCAGTACTTC
TRBV7-9	TRBD1	-	TRBJ2-5	CASSLDGTGQETQYF	TGTGCCAGCAGCTTAGACGGGACAGGGCAAGAGACCCAGTACTTC
TRBV5-1	TRBD2	-	TRBJ2-1	CASTQPEASGRGEQFF	TGCGCCAGCACACAGCCGGAGGCTAGCGGGAGGGGTGAGCAGTTCTTC
TRBV19	-	-	TRBJ1-6	CASSIPGLETPLHF	TGTGCCAGTAGTATACCTGGATTGGAGACACCCCTCCACTTT
TRBV7-9	TRBD1	-	TRBJ1-2	CASSSGTVPGYTF	TGTGCCAGCAGCTCCGGGACAGTGCCTGGCTACACCTTC
TRBV10-3	-	-	TRBJ2-1	CAISRDLGPEQFF	TGTGCCATCAGTAGGGACTTGGGACCTGAGCAGTTCTTC
TRBV28	-	once	TRBJ1-5	CASSSPGRPQHF	TGTGCCAGCAGTTCCCCAGGGCGGCCCCAGCATTTT
TRBV2	-	-	TRBJ1-6	CASSTPTGNSPLHF	TGTGCCAGCAGTACACCGACGGGTAATTCACCCCTCCACTTT
TRBV19	-	-	TRBJ2-1	CASSIVLENEQFF	TGTGCCAGTAGTATCGTCCTAGAGAATGAGCAGTTCTTC
TRBV18	TRBD1	-	TRBJ1-6	CASSRGQGDSPLHF	TGTGCCAGCTCACGCGGACAGGGGGATTCACCCCTCCACTTT
TRBV3-1/TRBV3-2	-	-	TRBJ1-5	CASSQDWSSGQPQHF	TGTGCCAGCAGCCAAGATTGGAGTTCCGGTCAGCCCCAGCATTTT
TRBV5-1	TRBD2	-	TRBJ2-7	CASSSSLASGSRYEQYF	TGCGCCAGCAGTTCTTCCTTAGCTAGCGGGAGTCGGTACGAGCAGTACTTC
TRBV6-5	-	-	TRBJ1-2	CASSQTFTNYDYTF	TGTGCCAGCAGTCAAACCTTCACCAACTATGACTACACCTTC
TRBV15	-	once	TRBJ2-7	CATRATPGADYEQYF	TGTGCCACCAGGGCTACCCCAGGGGCGGACTACGAGCAGTACTTC
TRBV3-1/TRBV3-2	-	-	TRBJ1-3	CASSQQRAGNTIYF	TGTGCCAGCAGCCAACAGCGGGCTGGAAACACCATATATTTT